The clone carrying this T cell receptor beta chain has a single count. This CDR3 is 15 amino acids long. Germline V gene lookup returns CDR1 LNHDA and CDR2 SQIVND (reference sequence). V shed 1 base and J 4 bases; nucleotides not matched to a gene: 2. This sample was taken from a study of blood T cell repertoires in COVID-19. About the research overall: Italy, Spain and the United States were the sources of the convalescent and acute COVID-19 samples.

Only in-frame clones appear in the TCRdb table, and some are missing; sequencing was by immunoSEQ multiplex PCR. The table has 250,000 to 300,000 clones, about 88% seen once. The J gene is TRBJ2-3, the V gene TRBV19; 10 nucleotides align to TRBD2. This TCR was sampled from a man aged 30 to 45 with active or convalescent COVID-19. The sample was peripheral blood. The chain's CDR3 is CASSIVTSGADTQYF. In DNA, the CDR3 is TGTGCCAGTAGTATAGTCACTAGCGGGGCAGATACGCAGTATTTT.